These T cell receptor beta chains were read from a single sample in a study. Using immunoSEQ multiplex PCR, the repertoire was profiled, and TCRdb retains in-frame clones only, with some absent. In the table there are under 65,000 clones, approximately 93% of which are singletons. The sequencing input was PBMCs. All receptors come from a man aged 35 to 55 with rheumatoid arthritis. Each CDR3 is given with its conserved first and last residue. D genes are given only for firm matches. Not every row has a clone size; where given, it reads once, few, many or a size class.

>TRBD2|TRBV3-1/TRBV3-2|once|TRBJ2-5
TGTGCCAGCAGCAAGAGGACTAGCGGGAGGGTAGAGACCCAGTACTTC
CASSKRTSGRVETQYF
>.|TRBV3-1/TRBV3-2|.|TRBJ1-6
TGTGCCAGCAGCCAATTTGAGGCGATAAGGCCCCTCCACTTT
CASSQFEAIRPLHF
>TRBD1|TRBV19|.|TRBJ1-1
TGTGCCAGTAGTTTCGGACAGGGCAACACTGAAGCTTTCTTT
CASSFGQGNTEAFF
>.|TRBV11-2|.|TRBJ1-2
TGTGCCAGCAGCCCCGGCGGCAGGATCTATGGCTACACCTTC
CASSPGGRIYGYTF
>TRBD2|TRBV19|.|TRBJ2-3
TGTGCCAGTAGTATAGGCCCCTTTAGTAGCGGGAGCACAGATACGCAGTATTTT
CASSIGPFSSGSTDTQYF
>TRBD1|TRBV5-6|.|TRBJ2-7
TGTGCCAGCAGCAGACCCGACAGGGACCCATCCTACGAGCAGTACTTC
CASSRPDRDPSYEQYF
>.|TRBV6-2/TRBV6-3|.|TRBJ2-6
TGTGCCAGCAGTTACCCAGGGGCGCCTAGCTCTGGGGCCAACGTCCTGACTTTC
CASSYPGAPSSGANVLTF
>TRBD1|TRBV11-2|.|TRBJ1-1
TGTGCCAGCAGCCCCGCCAGGGGGCTCACTGAAGCTTTCTTT
CASSPARGLTEAFF
>.|TRBV10-3|.|TRBJ1-5
TGTGCCATCAGTGATTCGGGGCTCGGCAATCAGCCCCAGCATTTT
CAISDSGLGNQPQHF
>.|TRBV9|.|TRBJ1-1
TGTGCCAGCAGCGTAGAGGGAAGGGGAACTGAAGCTTTCTTT
CASSVEGRGTEAFF
>.|TRBV25-1|.|TRBJ2-6
TGTGCCAGCAGTGACAGCGGCATCTCTGGGGCCAACGTCCTGACTTTC
CASSDSGISGANVLTF
>TRBD1|TRBV24-1|few|TRBJ2-7
TGTGCCACCAGTGACCCTACAGGGGATTCCTACGAGCAGTACTTC
CATSDPTGDSYEQYF
>.|TRBV5-1|.|TRBJ2-1
TGCGCCAGCAGCTTGGCCGGGCAGAATCCCTTAGCTGAGCAGTTCTTC
CASSLAGQNPLAEQFF
>.|TRBV28|.|TRBJ1-5
TGTGCCAGCAGTTTGGCAGAATTTGCTCAGCCCCAGCATTTT
CASSLAEFAQPQHF
>TRBD2|TRBV5-6|.|TRBJ2-3
TGTGCCAGCGGGCTGACTAGCGGGGGGGCCACGTATACGCAGTATTTT
CASGLTSGGATYTQYF
>.|TRBV7-8|.|TRBJ1-5
TGTGCCAGCAGCTTAAACACCTTGGGCAATCAGCCCCAGCATTTT
CASSLNTLGNQPQHF
>.|TRBV24-1|once|TRBJ2-1
TGTGCCACCAGTGACCGGTCGAACGATGAGCAGTTCTTC
CATSDRSNDEQFF
>.|TRBV5-1|.|TRBJ1-1
TGCGCCAGCAGCTTGGATGGGGTTCCGACTGAAGCTTTCTTT
CASSLDGVPTEAFF
>.|TRBV7-6|.|TRBJ1-4
TGTGCCAGCAGCCTCGGACAGAACGGTGAAAAACTGTTTTTT
CASSLGQNGEKLFF